What follows are 29 T cell receptor beta chains derived from one specimen sequenced in a study of cytomegalovirus exposure and HLA in healthy donors. PCR amplification relied on 60 Vbeta primers (plus 13 Jbeta primers). Using immunoSEQ multiplex PCR, the repertoire was profiled, and TCRdb retains in-frame clones only, with some absent. The sample holds approximately 120,000 clones, 60% to 85% seen once. The sample taken for sequencing was PBMCs. These receptors were obtained from a young man in good health and CMV-seronegative.

Remarks on this clone: No conserved phenylalanine or tryptophan is present at the end of the CDR3, so a read error is the likely explanation. The CDR3 nucleotides are TGTGCCAGCAGCTTGGGGATTAGCGGGAATATCTACGAGCAGTACCTC. As protein: CASSLGISGNIYEQYL. V usage is TRBV5-4 and J usage is TRBJ2-7, with 8 bases that match TRBD2. The CDR3 consists of 16 residues. In germline, CDR1 is SGHNT, CDR2 YYREEE (reference sequence). Trimming cost V 0 bases and J 3 bases; bases outside gene matches: 8.

The genes are TRBV9 and TRBJ2-7, with a weak D call TRBD1 (6 bases). Trimming took 4 bases from V and 2 from J, leaving 13 bases between them. CDR3 length equals 14 residues. Germline assignment: CDR1 SGDLS and CDR2 YYNGEE. The CDR3 reads CASSLTTGTYEQYF. The DNA of the CDR3 is TGTGCCAGCAGCTTGACGACAGGAACCTACGAGCAGTACTTC.

The chain recombines TRBV4-1 with TRBJ1-1, with 10 bases identical to TRBD1. This CDR3 is built from 16 residues. The V segment lost 2 bases and the J segment 6 bases; nucleotides outside the gene matches: 9. Germline-derived CDR1 and CDR2 are MGHRA and YSYEKL. CDR3 protein: CASSQYPSDRGPEAFF. In DNA, the CDR3 is TGCGCCAGCAGCCAATACCCCTCTGACAGGGGGCCTGAAGCTTTCTTT.

This chain links TRBV11-2 with TRBJ2-2, with 9 positions matching TRBD2. The V segment lost 2 bases and the J segment 6 bases; nucleotides outside the gene matches: 4. The CDR3 has 15 residues. Germline-derived CDR1 and CDR2 are SGHAT and FQNNGV. The CDR3 is CASSLLAGGPGELFF. In DNA form, the CDR3 reads TGTGCCAGCAGCTTACTCGCGGGGGGGCCCGGGGAGCTGTTTTTT.

V gene TRBV27 combines with J gene TRBJ1-1; TRBD1 matches 7 bases. Unmatched junction bases numbered 11, after V lost 5 bases and J lost 2 bases. Germline CDR1 and CDR2: MNHEY and SMNVEV (reference sequence). The CDR3 is 16 residues long. The CDR3 DNA sequence: TGTGCCAGCAGTCTACATGGACAGGCCTCCAACACTGAAGCTTTCTTT. Translating it yields CASSLHGQASNTEAFF.

In its sample, this clone was seen once. V is TRBV28 and J is TRBJ1-2; the match to TRBD1 covers 8 bases. There are 15 residues in the CDR3. V trimming: 7 bases; J trimming: 4 bases; junction bases outside the gene matches: 11. Germline CDR1 MDHEN, CDR2 SYDVKM. The CDR3 loop reads CASTSRAGGSYGYTF. The DNA of the CDR3 is TGTGCCAGCACCTCCAGGGCAGGGGGCTCCTATGGCTACACCTTC.

This clone was observed once. The rearrangement links TRBV6-5 to TRBJ2-7, with D possibly being TRBD1 (6 bases). Germline CDR1 reads MNHEY; CDR2 reads SVGAGI. This CDR3 region has 15 residues. V was trimmed by 6 bases and J by 3 bases, leaving 18 bases between them. CDR3: CASRPPGTTNYEQYF. CDR3 in DNA: TGTGCCAGCAGACCCCCCGGGACAACGAACTACGAGCAGTACTTC.

The CDR3 nucleotides read TGCGCCAGCAGCCAAGACCGACAGGGACGAGTCTACACCTTC. Its protein product is CASSQDRQGRVYTF. The chain recombines TRBV4-3 with TRBJ1-2, with 7 positions matching TRBD1. Germline assignment: CDR1 LGHNA and CDR2 YSLEER. Trimming took 0 bases from V and 10 from J; bases not matched to a gene: 8. CDR3 length: 14 amino acids.

This sequence joins TRBV28 and TRBJ2-2, with 9 bases identical to TRBD2. Germline V gene lookup returns CDR1 MDHEN and CDR2 SYDVKM. V trimming: 6 bases; J trimming: 8 bases; junction bases outside the gene matches: 13. This CDR3 has 16 residues. In DNA form, the CDR3 reads TGTGCCAGCAGGAGGCAGGCGGGAGGGACACGAGGGGAGCTGTTTTTT. This translates into CASRRQAGGTRGELFF.

The genes are TRBV29-1 and TRBJ2-7, with 9 bases aligning to TRBD1. The germline V gene encodes CDR1 SQVTM and CDR2 ANQGSEA. V lost 3 bases and J lost 2; bases outside the gene matches: 2. The CDR3 has 13 amino acids. CDR3 protein: CSVEGQGTYEQYF. The CDR3 coding sequence is TGCAGCGTTGAGGGACAGGGAACCTACGAGCAGTACTTC.

On this clone itself: At one end, the junction sequence differs from germline, possibly due to a read error. The V and J genes are TRBV28 and TRBJ2-7; 8 bases agree with TRBD1. Germline CDR1 and CDR2: MDHEN and SYDVKM. The CDR3 totals 11 residues. The CDR3 region is CASSTGQGAHF. The CDR3 DNA follows: TGTGCCAGCAGTACTGGACAGGGTGCACACTTC.

The chain is built from TRBV5-8 and TRBJ1-2, with 7 positions matching TRBD1. This CDR3 comprises 15 residues. CDR1 SGHTS and CDR2 YDEGEE come from the germline V gene. The ends lost 2 bases at V and 0 bases at J; junction bases unmatched: 4. The CDR3 DNA sequence: TGTGCCAGCAGCTTCCAGGACAGGACTAACTATGGCTACACCTTC. Encoded protein: CASSFQDRTNYGYTF.

The chain links TRBV30 to TRBJ1-1; weak D call: TRBD1 (6 bases). The CDR3 spans 11 residues. Trimming left V 2 bases short and J 8 bases short, with 9 bases between. The germline V gene encodes CDR1 GTSNPN and CDR2 SVGIG (reference sequence). The CDR3 region has the DNA TGTGCCTGGAGTTATACAGGGGAAGCTTTCTTT. Translated, it gives CAWSYTGEAFF.

The gene calls are TRBV7-2 and TRBJ2-5; no firm D call. The V gene lost 4 bases and the J gene lost 4 bases, with 13 bases spanning the gap. CDR3 length: 14 amino acids. CDR1 is SGHTA and CDR2 is FQGNSA in the germline V gene. The CDR3: CASSYGFVSETQYF. In nucleotides, the CDR3 is TGTGCCAGCAGCTACGGGTTTGTGTCAGAGACCCAGTACTTC.

This clone was counted only a few times. The CDR3 DNA reads as TGCAGCGTCTGGACAGAGCCCATCTATGGCTACACCTTC. Translating gives CSVWTEPIYGYTF. The chain has TRBV29-1 and TRBJ1-2, with a tentative D call TRBD1 (6 bases). Germline CDR1 and CDR2: SQVTM and ANQGSEA. Deletions cut 6 bases from V and 4 bases from J, with 15 bases between. The CDR3 has 13 amino acids.

The V call is TRBV28, the J call TRBJ1-6; 7 bases map to TRBD1. With 4 bases clipped from V and 5 bases from J, the junction kept 5 bases outside the gene matches. Germline CDR1 and CDR2: MDHEN and SYDVKM. The CDR3 totals 15 residues. CDR3 bases: TGTGCCAGCAGTTCCGCGACAGGGAATAATTCACCCCTCCACTTT. Its protein product is CASSSATGNNSPLHF.

V usage is TRBV9 and J usage is TRBJ2-1; 9 nucleotides agree with TRBD2. Losses at the gene ends were 5 bases for V and 7 bases for J; bases not matched to a gene: 10. CDR1 is SGDLS and CDR2 is YYNGEE in the germline V gene. The CDR3 has 15 amino acids. CDR3 amino acids: CASRSIGTSSNEQFF. The CDR3, as DNA: TGTGCCAGCAGATCCATAGGGACTAGCTCGAATGAGCAGTTCTTC.

Points on this clone: The junction and the germline gene differ at one end; a read error may be behind it. The chain recombines TRBV6-6 with TRBJ2-7, with D tentatively TRBD1 (6 bases). The CDR3 length is 12 residues. Germline V gene data show CDR1 as MNHNY and CDR2 as SVGAGI (reference sequence). The CDR3 region is CASSYTGKEQCF. The DNA of the CDR3 is TGTGCCAGCAGCTACACAGGGAAGGAGCAGTGCTTC.

The chain uses TRBV5-1 and TRBJ2-1; 16 bases are shared with TRBD2. The V and J ends lost 7 bases and 6 bases, in that order; junction bases with no gene match: 10. The CDR3 runs to 17 residues. From germline, CDR1 is SGHRS and CDR2 YFSETQ. The CDR3 nucleotides read TGCGCCAGCGGGACTAGCGGGAGGGCCGGGTTGGCCAATGAGCAGTTCTTC. Translated, it gives CASGTSGRAGLANEQFF.

This clone has a handful of counts. The gene calls are TRBV19 and TRBJ1-5; D remains ambiguous. Per germline, CDR1 LNHDA and CDR2 SQIVND (reference sequence). V was shortened by 6 bases and J by 2 bases, with 17 bases between the two germline ends. The CDR3 totals 16 residues. CDR3 sequence: CASSKGRSRGNQPQHF. The CDR3, as DNA: TGTGCCAGTAGCAAAGGGAGGAGTAGAGGCAATCAGCCCCAGCATTTT.

In this sample, this clone turned up a few times. The chain recombines TRBV6-6 with TRBJ2-1; 8 nucleotides match TRBD2. J gave up 6 bases and V 7 bases, and 8 bases lay outside the gene matches. The CDR3 length is 14 residues. Germline V gene lookup returns CDR1 MNHNY and CDR2 SVGAGI (reference sequence). For the CDR3, the DNA is TGTGCCAGCACCCTAAGCGGGGGTGTCAATGAGCAGTTCTTC. The encoded protein is CASTLSGGVNEQFF.

The chain recombines TRBV28 with TRBJ2-2; D unresolved. This CDR3 comprises 14 residues. Trimming shortened V by 9 bases and J by 0 bases, and 11 bases separated the two germline ends. Germline V CDR1 and CDR2: MDHEN, SYDVKM. The CDR3 DNA follows: TGTGCCAGTCTCCGGGTGGCGAACACCGGGGAGCTGTTTTTT. Amino acids: CASLRVANTGELFF.

The count of this clone is one. The rearrangement links TRBV5-1 to TRBJ1-3, with 8 bases that match TRBD1. Germline V gene data show CDR1 as SGHRS and CDR2 as YFSETQ. With 4 bases clipped from V and 2 bases from J, the junction kept 5 bases outside the gene matches. CDR3 length: 15 amino acids. CDR3 bases: TGCGCCAGCAGCCCCCTGACAGGGGCTGGAAACACCATATATTTT. Translated: CASSPLTGAGNTIYF.

The J gene is TRBJ2-2, the V gene TRBV6-5, with D perhaps matching TRBD1 (5 bases). Trimming left V 6 bases short and J 4 bases short, with 9 bases between. This CDR3 has 13 amino acids. Per the germline V gene, CDR1 is MNHEY and CDR2 is SVGAGI. The CDR3 spells CASRYQGTGELFF. The CDR3, as DNA: TGTGCCAGCAGATACCAGGGCACCGGGGAGCTGTTTTTT.

CDR3 loop: CASSLAGTGVYEQYF. CDR3 DNA: TGTGCCAGCAGCTTAGCCGGGACAGGGGTTTACGAGCAGTACTTC. V gene TRBV7-2 combines with J gene TRBJ2-7; 10 bases map to TRBD1. The CDR3 runs 15 residues. Losses at the gene ends were 0 bases for V and 4 bases for J; bases not matched to a gene: 3. Germline CDR1 is SGHTA and CDR2 is FQGNSA.

The J gene is TRBJ1-1, the V gene TRBV7-8, with D uncertain. The CDR3 runs to 14 residues. V lost 3 bases to trimming and J lost 3 bases, with 11 bases between them. Germline CDR1 reads SGHVS; CDR2 reads FQNEAQ. CDR3 sequence reads: CASSFYSRDTEAFF. For the CDR3, the DNA is TGTGCCAGCAGCTTCTACTCCCGGGACACTGAAGCTTTCTTT.

A single count supports this clone. The chain has TRBV4-3 and TRBJ1-5; no firm D call. There are 15 residues in the CDR3. Per germline, CDR1 LGHNA and CDR2 YSLEER. V was trimmed by 4 bases and J by 2 bases, leaving 12 bases between them. DNA for the CDR3: TGCGCCAGCAGCCGGTCCTACCTGGGCAATCAGCCCCAGCATTTT. As protein: CASSRSYLGNQPQHF.

V gene TRBV10-3 combines with J gene TRBJ2-3; 10 nucleotides line up with TRBD2. V gave up 4 bases and J gave up 5 bases; unmatched junction bases: 6. This CDR3 comprises 15 residues. The germline gives CDR1 ENHRY, CDR2 SYGVKD. The DNA of the CDR3 is TGTGCCATCAGTGCTGGGCTAGCGGGAGTAGATACGCAGTATTTT. Protein sequence: CAISAGLAGVDTQYF.

This sequence joins TRBV10-3 and TRBJ1-1, with 11 nucleotides matching TRBD1. The CDR3 extends over 13 amino acids. V lost 8 bases and J lost 5; bases outside the gene matches: 4. The germline CDR1 and CDR2 sequences are ENHRY and SYGVKD. The CDR3 spells CAIRDRGSTEAFF. For the CDR3, the DNA is TGTGCCATCCGGGACAGGGGGTCTACTGAAGCTTTCTTT.